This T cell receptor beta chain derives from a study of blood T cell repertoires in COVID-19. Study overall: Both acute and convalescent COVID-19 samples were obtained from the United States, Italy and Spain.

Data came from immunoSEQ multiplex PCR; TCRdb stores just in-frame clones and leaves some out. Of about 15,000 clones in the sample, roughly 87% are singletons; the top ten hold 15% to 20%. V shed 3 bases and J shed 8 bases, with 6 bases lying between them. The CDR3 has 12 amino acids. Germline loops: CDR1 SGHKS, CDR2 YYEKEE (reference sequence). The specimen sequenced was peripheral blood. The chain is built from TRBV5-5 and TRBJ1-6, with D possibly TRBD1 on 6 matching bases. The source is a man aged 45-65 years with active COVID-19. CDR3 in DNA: TGTGCCAGCAGCTCAGGGGATTCACCCCTCCACTTT. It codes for CASSSGDSPLHF. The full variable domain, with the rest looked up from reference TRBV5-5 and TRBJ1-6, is DAGVTQSPTHLIKTRGQQVTLRCSPISGHKSVSWYQQVLGQGPQFIFQYYEKEERGRGNFPDRFSARQFPNYSSELNVNALLLGDSALYLCASSSGDSPLHFGNGTRLTVT.